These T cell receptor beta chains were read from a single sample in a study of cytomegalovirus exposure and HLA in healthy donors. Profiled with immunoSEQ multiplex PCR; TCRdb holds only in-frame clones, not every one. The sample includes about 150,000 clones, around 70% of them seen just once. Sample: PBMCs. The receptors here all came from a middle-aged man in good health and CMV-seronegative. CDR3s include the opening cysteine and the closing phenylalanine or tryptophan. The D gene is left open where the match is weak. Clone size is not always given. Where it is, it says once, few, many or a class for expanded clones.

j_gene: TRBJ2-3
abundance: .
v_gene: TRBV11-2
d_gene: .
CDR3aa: CASSFSGIFTDTQYF
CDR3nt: TGTGCCAGCAGCTTCTCAGGGATTTTCACAGATACGCAGTATTTT

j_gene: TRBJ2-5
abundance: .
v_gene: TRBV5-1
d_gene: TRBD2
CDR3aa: CASSLVPAGEETQYF
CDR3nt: TGCGCCAGCAGCTTGGTCCCAGCGGGGGAAGAGACCCAGTACTTC

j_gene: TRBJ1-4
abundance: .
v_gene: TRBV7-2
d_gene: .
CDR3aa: CASSLSPGMDEKLFF
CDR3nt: TGTGCCAGCAGCTTAAGTCCAGGGATGGATGAAAAACTGTTTTTT

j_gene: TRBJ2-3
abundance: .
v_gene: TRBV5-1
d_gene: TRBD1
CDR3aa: CASSWTGLRSTDTQYF
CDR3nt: TGCGCCAGCAGCTGGACAGGGCTAAGGAGCACAGATACGCAGTATTTT

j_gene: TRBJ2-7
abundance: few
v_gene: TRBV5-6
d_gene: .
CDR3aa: CASSLKSGRVYEQYF
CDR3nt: TGTGCCAGCAGCTTGAAGTCAGGCAGGGTCTACGAGCAGTACTTC

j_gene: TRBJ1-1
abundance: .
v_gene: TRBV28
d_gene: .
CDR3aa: CASSQTERHTEAFF
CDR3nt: TGTGCCAGCAGTCAAACAGAAAGGCACACTGAAGCTTTCTTT

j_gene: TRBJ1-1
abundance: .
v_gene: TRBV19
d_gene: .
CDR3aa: CASSIDRGPFEAFF
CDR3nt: TGTGCCAGTAGCATCGATAGAGGGCCCTTTGAAGCTTTCTTT

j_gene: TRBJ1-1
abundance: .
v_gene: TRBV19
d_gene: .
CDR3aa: CASSIDRGGTEAFF
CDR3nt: TGTGCCAGTAGTATAGATCGCGGGGGAACTGAAGCTTTCTTT

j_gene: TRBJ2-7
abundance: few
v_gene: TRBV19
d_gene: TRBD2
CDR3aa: CASSRGGPGLPHYEQYF
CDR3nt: TGTGCCAGTAGTCGGGGGGGACCGGGACTCCCACACTACGAGCAGTACTTC

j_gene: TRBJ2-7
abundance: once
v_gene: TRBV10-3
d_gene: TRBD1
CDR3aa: CAITSVGTGAEEQYF
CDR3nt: TGTGCCATCACCTCAGTTGGGACAGGGGCCGAAGAGCAGTACTTC

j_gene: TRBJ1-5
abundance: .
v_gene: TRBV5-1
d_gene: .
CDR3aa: CASSLSGRRQDGEPQHF
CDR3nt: TGCGCCAGCAGCTTGTCCGGTAGGCGACAGGACGGGGAGCCCCAGCATTTT

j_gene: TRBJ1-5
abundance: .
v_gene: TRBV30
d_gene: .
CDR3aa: CAWSGGGYQPQHF
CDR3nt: TGTGCCTGGAGTGGGGGGGGGTATCAGCCCCAGCATTTT

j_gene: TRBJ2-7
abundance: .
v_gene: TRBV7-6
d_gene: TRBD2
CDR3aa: CASSFLAGGPHEQYF
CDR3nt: TGTGCCAGCAGCTTCCTAGCGGGAGGGCCCCACGAGCAGTACTTC

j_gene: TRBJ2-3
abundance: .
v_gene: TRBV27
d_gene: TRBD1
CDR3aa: CASGKGTERTDTQYF
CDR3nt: TGTGCCAGCGGAAAAGGGACAGAGCGCACAGATACGCAGTATTTT

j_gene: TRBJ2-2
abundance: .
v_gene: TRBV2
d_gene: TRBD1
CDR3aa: CASIRDRNTGELFF
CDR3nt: TGTGCCAGCATAAGGGACAGGAACACCGGGGAGCTGTTTTTT

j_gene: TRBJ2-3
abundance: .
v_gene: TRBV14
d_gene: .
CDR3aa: CASSQGRGTDTQYF
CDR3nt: TGTGCCAGCAGCCAAGGGAGGGGCACAGATACGCAGTATTTT

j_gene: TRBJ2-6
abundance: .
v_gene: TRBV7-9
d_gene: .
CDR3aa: CASSWRGDSLSGANVLTF
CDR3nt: TGTGCCAGCAGCTGGAGGGGGGACAGCCTCTCTGGGGCCAACGTCCTGACTTTC

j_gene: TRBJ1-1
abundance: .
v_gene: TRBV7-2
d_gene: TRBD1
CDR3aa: CASSFVARTGEAFF
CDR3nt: TGTGCCAGCAGCTTTGTCGCGAGGACAGGAGAAGCTTTCTTT

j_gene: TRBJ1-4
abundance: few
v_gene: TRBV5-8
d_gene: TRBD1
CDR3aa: CASSSTGGRLFF
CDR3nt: TGTGCCAGCAGCTCCACAGGGGGCAGGCTGTTTTTT

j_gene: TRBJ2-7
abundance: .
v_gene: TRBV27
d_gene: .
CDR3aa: CASTRTVNSYEQYF
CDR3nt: TGTGCCAGCACCCGGACAGTAAATTCCTACGAGCAGTACTTC

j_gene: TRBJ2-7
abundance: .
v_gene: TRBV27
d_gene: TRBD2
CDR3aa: CASSFDYSGGTYEQYF
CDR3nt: TGTGCCAGCAGTTTTGACTATAGCGGGGGGACCTACGAGCAGTACTTC

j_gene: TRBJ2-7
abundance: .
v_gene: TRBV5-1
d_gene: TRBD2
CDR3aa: CASSLDRSSGRYEQYF
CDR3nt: TGCGCCAGCAGCTTGGATCGGTCTAGCGGGAGGTACGAGCAGTACTTC

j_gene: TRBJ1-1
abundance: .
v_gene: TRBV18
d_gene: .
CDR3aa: CASSPSGIMNTEAFF
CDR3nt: TGTGCCAGCTCACCCAGCGGAATCATGAACACTGAAGCTTTCTTT

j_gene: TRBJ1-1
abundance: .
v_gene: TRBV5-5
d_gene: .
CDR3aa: CASSLGRERGRGAEAFF
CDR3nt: TGTGCCAGCAGCCTCGGGAGAGAACGGGGAAGAGGGGCTGAAGCTTTCTTT

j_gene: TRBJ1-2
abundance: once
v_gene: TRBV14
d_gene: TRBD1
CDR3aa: CASSPTGGHYGYTF
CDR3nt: TGTGCCAGCAGCCCTACAGGGGGCCACTATGGCTACACCTTC

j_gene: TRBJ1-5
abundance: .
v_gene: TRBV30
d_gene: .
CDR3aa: CAWSTPGGYNQPQHF
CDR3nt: TGTGCCTGGAGTACCCCCGGCGGTTACAATCAGCCCCAGCATTTT

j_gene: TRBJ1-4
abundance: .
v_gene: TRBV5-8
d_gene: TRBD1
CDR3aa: CASSPRDRGHEKLFF
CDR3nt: TGTGCCAGCAGCCCAAGGGACAGGGGACATGAAAAACTGTTTTTT

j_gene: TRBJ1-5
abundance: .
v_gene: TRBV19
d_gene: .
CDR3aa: CAYRQPRQPSNQPQHF
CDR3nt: TGTGCCTACCGACAGCCGAGACAACCTAGCAATCAGCCCCAGCATTTT

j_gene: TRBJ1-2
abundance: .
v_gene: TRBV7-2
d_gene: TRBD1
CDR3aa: CASSPGQVGYTF
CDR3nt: TGTGCCAGCAGCCCAGGACAGGTTGGCTACACCTTC

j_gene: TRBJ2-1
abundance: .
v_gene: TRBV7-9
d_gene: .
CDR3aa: CASSFRGTPPSNEQFF
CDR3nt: TGTGCCAGCAGCTTCAGGGGAACCCCCCCCTCCAATGAGCAGTTCTTC

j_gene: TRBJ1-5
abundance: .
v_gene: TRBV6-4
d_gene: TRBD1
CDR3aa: CASSDSGQGNQPQHF
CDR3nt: TGTGCCAGCAGTGACTCGGGACAGGGCAATCAGCCCCAGCATTTT

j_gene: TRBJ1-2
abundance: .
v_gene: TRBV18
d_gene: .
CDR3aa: CASSPSAGLGYGYTF
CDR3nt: TGTGCCAGCTCACCATCCGCAGGCCTCGGCTATGGCTACACCTTC

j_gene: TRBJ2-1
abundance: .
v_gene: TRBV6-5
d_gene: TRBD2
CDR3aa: CASSYSWTSGRKEQFF
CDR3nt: TGTGCCAGCAGTTACTCGTGGACTAGCGGGAGGAAAGAGCAGTTCTTC

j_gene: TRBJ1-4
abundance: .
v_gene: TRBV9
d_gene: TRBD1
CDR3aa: CASSGQGAPNEKLFF
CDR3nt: TGTGCCAGCAGCGGCCAGGGGGCACCTAATGAAAAACTGTTTTTT

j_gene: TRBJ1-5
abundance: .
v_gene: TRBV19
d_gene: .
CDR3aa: CASSTSYRADQPQHF
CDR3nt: TGTGCCAGTAGTACTTCCTACAGGGCGGATCAGCCCCAGCATTTT

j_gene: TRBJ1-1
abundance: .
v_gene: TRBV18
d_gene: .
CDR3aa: CASSRDKGDTEAFF
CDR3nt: TGTGCCAGCTCACGGGACAAAGGTGACACTGAAGCTTTCTTT

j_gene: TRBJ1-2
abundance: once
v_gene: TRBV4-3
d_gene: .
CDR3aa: CASSHSHPAGGARANYGYTF
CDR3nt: TGCGCCAGCAGCCATTCTCACCCCGCCGGGGGGGCCCGAGCTAACTATGGCTACACCTTC

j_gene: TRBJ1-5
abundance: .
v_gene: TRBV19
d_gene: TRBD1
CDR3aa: CASSIRTGRNQPQHF
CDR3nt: TGTGCCAGTAGTATACGGACAGGGAGAAATCAGCCCCAGCATTTT

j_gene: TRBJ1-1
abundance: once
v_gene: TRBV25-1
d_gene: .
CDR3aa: CASSEALDRSDTEAFF
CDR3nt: TGTGCCAGCAGTGAAGCCCTCGACAGGTCGGACACTGAAGCTTTCTTT

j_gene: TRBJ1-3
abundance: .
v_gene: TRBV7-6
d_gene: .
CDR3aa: CASSTGGQTGNTIYF
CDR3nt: TGTGCCAGCAGCACCGGTGGACAGACTGGAAACACCATATATTTT

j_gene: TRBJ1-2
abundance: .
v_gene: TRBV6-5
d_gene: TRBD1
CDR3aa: CASSYEVTGVYGYTF
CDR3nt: TGTGCCAGCAGTTACGAAGTGACAGGGGTCTATGGCTACACCTTC

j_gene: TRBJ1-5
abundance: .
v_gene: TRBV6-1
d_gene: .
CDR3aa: CASSETRQPQHF
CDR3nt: TGTGCCAGCAGTGAAACTCGTCAGCCCCAGCATTTT

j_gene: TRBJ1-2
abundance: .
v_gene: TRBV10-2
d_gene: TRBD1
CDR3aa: CASSVAPGGGYTF
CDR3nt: TGCGCCAGCAGTGTGGCGCCAGGGGGAGGCTACACCTTC

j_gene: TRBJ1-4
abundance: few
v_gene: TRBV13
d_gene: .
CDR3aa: CASSAGRGDEKLFF
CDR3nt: TGTGCCAGCAGCGCTGGAAGGGGTGATGAAAAACTGTTTTTT

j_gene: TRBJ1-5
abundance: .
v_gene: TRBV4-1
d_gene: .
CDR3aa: CASSQDRLMGPVQNQPQHF
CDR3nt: TGCGCCAGCAGCCAAGATCGTTTAATGGGGCCAGTCCAGAATCAGCCCCAGCATTTT

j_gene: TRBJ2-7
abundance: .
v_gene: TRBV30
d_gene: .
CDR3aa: CAGRPGGYSYEQYF
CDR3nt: TGTGCCGGTCGACCTGGGGGCTACTCCTACGAGCAGTACTTC

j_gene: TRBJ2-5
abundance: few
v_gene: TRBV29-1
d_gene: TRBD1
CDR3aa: CSAKQGAGETQYF
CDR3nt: TGCAGCGCGAAACAGGGGGCTGGGGAGACCCAGTACTTC

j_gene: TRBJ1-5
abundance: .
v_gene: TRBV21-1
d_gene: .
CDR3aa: CASSKLQPQHF
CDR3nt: TGTGCCAGCAGCAAACTTCAGCCCCAGCATTTT

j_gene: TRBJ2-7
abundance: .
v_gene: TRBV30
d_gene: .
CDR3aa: CAWSVRGDEQYF
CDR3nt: TGTGCCTGGAGTGTCCGGGGAGACGAGCAGTACTTC